This is a list of T cell receptor beta chains from one sample in a study of control samples from healthy donors and cancer patients. TCRdb's table, derived via immunoSEQ multiplex PCR, lists solely in-frame clones and lacks some. This sample carries 40,000 or so clones, less than 95% of them seen once, and the ten largest clones take about a fifth. Source material: PBMCs. All receptors derive from a woman aged 40 to 49 with head and neck cancer. The CDR3 runs from the conserved cysteine through the conserved F or W. The D gene is left open where the match is weak. Size is stated for part of the rows, as once, few or many counts, or as a class when the clone is expanded.

j_call d_call v_call clone_size cdr3_nt cdr3_aa
TRBJ2-7 NA TRBV5-6 NA TGTGCCAGCAGCTGCCCAGCAATGGGGGTCTACGAGCAGTACTTC CASSCPAMGVYEQYF
TRBJ1-1 NA TRBV5-4 NA TGTGCCAGCAGCTTGGCTGGACAGCAGTTCATGAACACTGAAGCTTTCTTT CASSLAGQQFMNTEAFF
TRBJ2-5 NA TRBV3-1/TRBV3-2 NA TGTGCCAGCCACCCCAGAGGGCTACAAGAGACCCAGTACTTC CASHPRGLQETQYF
TRBJ2-5 TRBD1 TRBV11-2 NA TGTGCCAGCAGCTTAGAGCGCACAGGGGCTTACCAAGAGACCCAGTACTTC CASSLERTGAYQETQYF
TRBJ2-2 TRBD2 TRBV4-1 NA TGCGCCAGCAGCCAACTATGGACTAGCGGGAGGGCAAGGGGTTACACCGGGGAGCTGTTTTTT CASSQLWTSGRARGYTGELFF
TRBJ2-7 TRBD2 TRBV15 NA TGTGCCACCAGCAGAGATGGGCCTAGCGGGACGGACTACGAGCAGTACTTC CATSRDGPSGTDYEQYF
TRBJ2-7 NA TRBV28 NA TGTGCCAGCAGGCCTTTCTACGAGCAGTACTTC CASRPFYEQYF
TRBJ2-5 NA TRBV7-2 NA TGTGCCAGCAGCTTAGCCCAGATCCAAGAGACCCAGTACTTC CASSLAQIQETQYF
TRBJ2-7 TRBD2 TRBV4-1 few TGCGCCAGCAGCCAGAACCTAGCGGGGGTCTCCGGAGATTACGAGCAGTACTTC CASSQNLAGVSGDYEQYF
TRBJ2-1 NA TRBV25-1 NA TGTGCCAGCAGTAGGTCCCCTAGCTCCTACAATGAGCAGTTCTTC CASSRSPSSYNEQFF
TRBJ1-5 NA TRBV10-2 NA TGCGCCAGCGGGCCCAACAGGGACGCTCAGCCCCAGCATTTT CASGPNRDAQPQHF
TRBJ1-4 NA TRBV7-9 NA TGTGCCAGCAGCTTAGCGCCACTTCCAACTAATGAAAAACTGTTTTTT CASSLAPLPTNEKLFF
TRBJ2-1 NA TRBV6-5 NA TGTGCCAGCAGCTCAGGGGCCCCCAGTGAGCAGTTCTTC CASSSGAPSEQFF
TRBJ2-5 TRBD1 TRBV5-6 NA TGTGCCAGCAGCCCGAGACAGGGGAGTTACCAAGAGACCCAGTACTTC CASSPRQGSYQETQYF
TRBJ1-1 NA TRBV7-2 NA TGTGCCAGCAGCTTAGGCCCCGCGGGTGAAGCTTTCTTT CASSLGPAGEAFF
TRBJ2-6 TRBD1 TRBV27 NA TGTGCCAGCAGGCTAGCCGGGACAGGCCTCTCTGGGGCCAACGTCCTGACTTTC CASRLAGTGLSGANVLTF
TRBJ1-1 NA TRBV30 NA TGTGCCTGGGACCAGGGAGGTCAAGGACCGAGGACTGAAGCTTTCTTT CAWDQGGQGPRTEAFF
TRBJ2-2 TRBD1 TRBV5-4 NA TGTGCCAGCAGCGACTCGACAGGGCCCGGGGAGCTGTTTTTT CASSDSTGPGELFF
TRBJ2-1 TRBD1 TRBV7-8 once TGTGCCAGCAGCCACTACAGGGGTTGGAGCTCCTACAATGAGCAGTTCTTC CASSHYRGWSSYNEQFF
TRBJ1-1 NA TRBV19 few TGTGCCAGTAAGAGGAACACTGAAGCTTTCTTT CASKRNTEAFF
TRBJ1-6 NA TRBV18 NA TGTGCCAGCTCACTAACGGGGGGGATTTCACCCCTCCACTTT CASSLTGGISPLHF
TRBJ2-2 NA TRBV28 NA TGTGCCAGCACGGCCCTACCGAACACCGGGGAGCTGTTTTTT CASTALPNTGELFF
TRBJ2-1 TRBD1 TRBV9 NA TGTGCCAGCAGCGTAGAGGGGACAGGGACAAACAATGAGCAGTTCTTC CASSVEGTGTNNEQFF
TRBJ1-6 TRBD1 TRBV28 NA TGTGCCGGAACCCGGGACAGGGCTTCACCCCTCCACTTT CAGTRDRASPLHF
TRBJ1-3 NA TRBV29-1 NA TGCAGCGTCCAACCGCTAACCCGCACCGGAAACACCATATATTTT CSVQPLTRTGNTIYF
TRBJ2-7 TRBD2 TRBV6-1 NA TGTGCCAGCAGTGAAGCCGCGGGGGGGCCGGACGAGCAGTACTTC CASSEAAGGPDEQYF
TRBJ1-4 NA TRBV25-1 NA TGTGCCAGCAGACTATCTGGGCTGTATGAAAAACTGTTTTTT CASRLSGLYEKLFF
TRBJ2-4 NA TRBV9 NA TGTGCCAGCAGCGTAAAGGGGGGGAGTGGAGCCAAAAACATTCAGTACTTC CASSVKGGSGAKNIQYF